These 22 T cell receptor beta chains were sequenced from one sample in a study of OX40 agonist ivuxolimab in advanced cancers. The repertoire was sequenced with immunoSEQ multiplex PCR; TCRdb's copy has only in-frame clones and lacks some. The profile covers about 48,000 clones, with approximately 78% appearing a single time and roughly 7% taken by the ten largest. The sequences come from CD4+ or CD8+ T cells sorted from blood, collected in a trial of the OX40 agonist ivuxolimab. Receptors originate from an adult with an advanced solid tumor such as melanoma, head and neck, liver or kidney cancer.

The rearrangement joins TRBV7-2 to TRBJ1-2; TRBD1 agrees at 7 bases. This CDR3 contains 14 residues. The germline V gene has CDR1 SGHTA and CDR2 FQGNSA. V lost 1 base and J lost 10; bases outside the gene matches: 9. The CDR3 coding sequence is TGTGCCAGCAGCTTAGGTTTAGGGGGCGCAGACTACACCTTC. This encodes CASSLGLGGADYTF. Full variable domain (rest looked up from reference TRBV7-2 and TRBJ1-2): GAGVSQSPSNKVTEKGKDVELRCDPISGHTALYWYRQSLGQGLEFLIYFQGNSAPDKSGLPSDRFSAERTGGSVSTLTIQRTQQEDSAVYLCASSLGLGGADYTFGSGTRLTVV.

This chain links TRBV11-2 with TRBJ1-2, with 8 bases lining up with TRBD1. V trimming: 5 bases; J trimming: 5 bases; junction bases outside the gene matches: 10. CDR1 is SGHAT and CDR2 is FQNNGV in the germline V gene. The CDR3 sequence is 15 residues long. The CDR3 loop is CASSTHRDRPYGYTF. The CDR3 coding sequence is TGTGCCAGCAGCACTCACCGGGACAGGCCTTATGGCTACACCTTC.

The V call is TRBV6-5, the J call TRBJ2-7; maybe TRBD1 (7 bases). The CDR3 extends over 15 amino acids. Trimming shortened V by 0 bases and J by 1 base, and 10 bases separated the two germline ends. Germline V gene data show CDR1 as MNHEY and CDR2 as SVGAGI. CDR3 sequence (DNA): TGTGCCAGCAGTTACTCGGCAGGGGGGTCCTACGAGCAGTACTTC. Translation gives CASSYSAGGSYEQYF.

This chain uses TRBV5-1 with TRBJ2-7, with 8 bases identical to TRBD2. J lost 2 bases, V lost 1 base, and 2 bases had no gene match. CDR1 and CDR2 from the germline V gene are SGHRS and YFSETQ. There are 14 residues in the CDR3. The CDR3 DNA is TGCGCCAGCAGCTTGACTAGCGGCACCTACGAGCAGTACTTC. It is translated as CASSLTSGTYEQYF.

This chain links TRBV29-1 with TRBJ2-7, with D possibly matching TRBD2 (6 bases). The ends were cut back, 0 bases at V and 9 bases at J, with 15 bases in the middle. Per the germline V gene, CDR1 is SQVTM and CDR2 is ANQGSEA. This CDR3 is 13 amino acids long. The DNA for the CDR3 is TGCAGCGTTGAAGAAGGAGGGCGAGTTGGGCAGTACTTC. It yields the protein CSVEEGGRVGQYF.

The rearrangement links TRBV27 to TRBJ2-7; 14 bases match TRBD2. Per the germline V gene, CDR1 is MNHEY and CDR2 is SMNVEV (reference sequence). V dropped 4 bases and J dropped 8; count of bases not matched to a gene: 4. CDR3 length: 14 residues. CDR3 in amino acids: CASSSGTSGSKQYF. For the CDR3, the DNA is TGTGCCAGCAGTTCCGGGACTAGCGGGAGTAAGCAGTACTTC.

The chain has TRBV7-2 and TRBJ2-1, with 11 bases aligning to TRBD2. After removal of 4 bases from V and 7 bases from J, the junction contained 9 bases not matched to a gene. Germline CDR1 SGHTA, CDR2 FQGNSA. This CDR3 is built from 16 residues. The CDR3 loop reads CASSSYIIAGGNEQFF. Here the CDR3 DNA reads TGTGCCAGCAGCTCCTATATTATAGCGGGAGGGAATGAGCAGTTCTTC.

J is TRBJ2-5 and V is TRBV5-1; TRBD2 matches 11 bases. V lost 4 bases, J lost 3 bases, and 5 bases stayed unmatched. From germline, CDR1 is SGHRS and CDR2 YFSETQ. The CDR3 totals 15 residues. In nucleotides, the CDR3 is TGCGCCAGCAGCCAGATGGGACTAGCGGAAGAGACCCAGTACTTC. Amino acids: CASSQMGLAEETQYF. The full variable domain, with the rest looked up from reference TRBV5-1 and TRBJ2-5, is KAGVTQTPRYLIKTRGQQVTLSCSPISGHRSVSWYQQTPGQGLQFLFEYFSETQRNKGNFPGRFSGRQFSNSRSEMNVSTLELGDSALYLCASSQMGLAEETQYFGPGTRLLVL.

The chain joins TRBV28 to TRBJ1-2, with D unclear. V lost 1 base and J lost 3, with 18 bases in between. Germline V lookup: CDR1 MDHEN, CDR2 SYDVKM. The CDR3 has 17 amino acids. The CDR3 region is CASSLLPLSRKHYGYTF. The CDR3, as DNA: TGTGCCAGCAGTTTATTACCGCTCTCGAGGAAACACTATGGCTACACCTTC.

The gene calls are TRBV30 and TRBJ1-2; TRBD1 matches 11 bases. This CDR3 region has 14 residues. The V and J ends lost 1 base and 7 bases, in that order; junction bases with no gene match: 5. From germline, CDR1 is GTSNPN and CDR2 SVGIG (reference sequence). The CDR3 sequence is CAWSASGTGGGYTF. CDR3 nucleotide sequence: TGTGCCTGGAGTGCCTCCGGGACAGGGGGTGGCTACACCTTC.

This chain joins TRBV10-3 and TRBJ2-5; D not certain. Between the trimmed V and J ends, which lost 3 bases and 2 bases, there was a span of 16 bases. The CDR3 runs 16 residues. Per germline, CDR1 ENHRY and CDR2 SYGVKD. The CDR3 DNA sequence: TGTGCCATCAGTGAACCGGGCCGGAACTTACAAGAGACCCAGTACTTC. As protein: CAISEPGRNLQETQYF.

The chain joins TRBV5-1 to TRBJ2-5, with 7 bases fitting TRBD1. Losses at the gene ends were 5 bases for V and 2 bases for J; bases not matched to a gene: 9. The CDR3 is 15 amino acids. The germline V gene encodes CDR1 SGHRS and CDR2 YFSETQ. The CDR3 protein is CASSYFTGEQETQYF. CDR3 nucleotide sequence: TGCGCCAGCAGTTACTTTACAGGGGAACAAGAGACCCAGTACTTC.

CDR3 DNA: TGTGCCTGGAGCCGGGAGTCTGAAAAACTGTTTTTT. Its translation is CAWSRESEKLFF. J is TRBJ1-4 and V is TRBV30; no definite D call. The germline gives CDR1 GTSNPN, CDR2 SVGIG (reference sequence). The CDR3 extends over 12 amino acids. Between the trimmed V and J ends, which lost 3 bases and 7 bases, there was a span of 9 bases.

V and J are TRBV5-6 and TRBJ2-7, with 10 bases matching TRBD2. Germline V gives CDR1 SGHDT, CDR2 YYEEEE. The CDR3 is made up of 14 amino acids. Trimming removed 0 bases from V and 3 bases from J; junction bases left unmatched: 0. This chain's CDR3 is CASSLASGSYEQYF. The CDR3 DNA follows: TGTGCCAGCAGCTTGGCTAGCGGGAGCTACGAGCAGTACTTC.

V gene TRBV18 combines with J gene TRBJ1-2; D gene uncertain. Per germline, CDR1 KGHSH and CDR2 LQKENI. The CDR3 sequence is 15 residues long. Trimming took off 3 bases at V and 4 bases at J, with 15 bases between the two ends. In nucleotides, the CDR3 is TGTGCCAGCTCACCCGCCGGAAGTAACCGCTATGGCTACACCTTC. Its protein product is CASSPAGSNRYGYTF.

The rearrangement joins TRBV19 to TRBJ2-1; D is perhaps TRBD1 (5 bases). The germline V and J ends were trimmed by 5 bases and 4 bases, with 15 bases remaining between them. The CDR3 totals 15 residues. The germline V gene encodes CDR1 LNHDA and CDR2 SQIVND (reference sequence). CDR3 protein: CASSDDSSKYNEQFF. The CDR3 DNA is TGTGCCAGTAGTGATGACAGTTCCAAGTACAATGAGCAGTTCTTC. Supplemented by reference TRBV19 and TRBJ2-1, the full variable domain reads DGGITQSPKYLFRKEGQNVTLSCEQNLNHDAMYWYRQDPGQGLRLIYYSQIVNDFQKGDIAEGYSVSREKKESFPLTVTSAQKNPTAFYLCASSDDSSKYNEQFFGPGTRLTVL.

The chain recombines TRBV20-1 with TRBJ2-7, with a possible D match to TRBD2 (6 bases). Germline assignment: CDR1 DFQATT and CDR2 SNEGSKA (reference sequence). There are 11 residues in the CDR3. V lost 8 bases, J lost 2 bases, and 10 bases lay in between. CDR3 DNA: TGCAGTACCCGGACTACCTACGAGCAGTACTTC. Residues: CSTRTTYEQYF.

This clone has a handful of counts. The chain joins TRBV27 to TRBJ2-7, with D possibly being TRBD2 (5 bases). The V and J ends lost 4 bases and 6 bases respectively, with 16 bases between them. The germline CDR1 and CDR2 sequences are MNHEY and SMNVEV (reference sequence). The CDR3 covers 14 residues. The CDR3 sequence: CASSSIFAGIEQYF. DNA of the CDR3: TGTGCCAGCAGTTCCATTTTCGCCGGGATCGAGCAGTACTTC.

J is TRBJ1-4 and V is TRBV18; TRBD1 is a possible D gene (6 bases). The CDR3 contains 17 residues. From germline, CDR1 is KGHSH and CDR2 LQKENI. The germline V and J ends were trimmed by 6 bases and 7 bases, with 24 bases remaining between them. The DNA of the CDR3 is TGTGCCAGCTCCCTAGGAAGGGGCAGGGGCAGGATTGAAAAACTGTTTTTT. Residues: CASSLGRGRGRIEKLFF.

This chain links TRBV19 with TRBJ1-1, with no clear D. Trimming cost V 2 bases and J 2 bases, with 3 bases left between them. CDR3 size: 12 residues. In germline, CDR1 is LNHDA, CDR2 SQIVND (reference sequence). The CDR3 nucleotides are TGTGCCAGTAGTATAAGCAACACTGAAGCTTTCTTT. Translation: CASSISNTEAFF.

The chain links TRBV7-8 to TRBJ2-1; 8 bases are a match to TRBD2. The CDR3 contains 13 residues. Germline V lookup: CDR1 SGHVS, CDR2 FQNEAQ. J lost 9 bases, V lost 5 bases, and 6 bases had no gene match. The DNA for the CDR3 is TGTGCCAGCAGCGGTAGCGGGAAGGGTGAGCAGTTCTTC. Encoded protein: CASSGSGKGEQFF.

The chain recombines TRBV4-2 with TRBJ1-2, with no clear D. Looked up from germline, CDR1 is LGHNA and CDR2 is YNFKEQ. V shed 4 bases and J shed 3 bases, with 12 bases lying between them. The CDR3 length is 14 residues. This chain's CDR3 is CASSLRGPDYGYTF. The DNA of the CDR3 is TGTGCCAGCAGCCTTAGAGGCCCGGACTATGGCTACACCTTC.